Below are 4 T cell receptor beta chains sequenced from a single sample in a study of post-analysis software for immune sequencing data. Study findings and constraints: With TRBV5-6, TRBV5-1 and TRBV20-1 included, about 5 TRBV segments were more frequent in patients than in controls.

cDNA libraries of TCR beta carried unique molecular identifiers. TCRdb re-called the PCR reads through MiXCR, storing one row per CDR3 protein. The sample has around 180,000 distinct CDR3 sequences; approximately 31% are singletons. These receptors lack a known antigen. Material: blood. These receptors were taken from a girl aged 5-17 years with multiple sclerosis.

This clonotype has ten or more counts. This chain joins TRBV9 and TRBJ2-4; 7 bases line up with TRBD2. The CDR3 length is 15 residues. The V gene's germline CDR1 is SGDLS and CDR2 YYNGEE. The V gene end was trimmed by 0 bases and the J gene end by 9 bases; junction bases not matched to a gene: 9. The CDR3, as DNA: TGTGCCAGCAGCGTAGACGTGGCGGGAGCGGGCATTCAGTACTTC. Amino acids: CASSVDVAGAGIQYF.

This clonotype was seen many times. This chain joins TRBV7-6 and TRBJ2-1; D call uncertain. The germline gives CDR1 SGHVS, CDR2 FNYEAQ. The V end was cut by 1 base, the J end by 3 bases, with 4 bases between. The CDR3 length is 13 residues. CDR3 bases: TGTGCCAGCAGCTTAGTCTACTACAATGAGCAGTTCTTC. This gives the protein CASSLVYYNEQFF. The full variable domain, with the rest looked up from reference TRBV7-6 and TRBJ2-1, is GAGVSQSPRYKVTKRGQDVALRCDPISGHVSLYWYRQALGQGPEFLTYFNYEAQQDKSGLPNDRFSAERPEGSISTLTIQRTEQRDSAMYRCASSLVYYNEQFFGPGTRLTVL.

This clonotype was seen more than once but under ten times. The V call is TRBV9, the J call TRBJ2-1, with D possibly being TRBD1 (6 bases). CDR1 is SGDLS, CDR2 YYNGEE, per germline. V was cut by 2 bases and J by 12 bases, with 9 bases left in between. The CDR3 sequence is 11 residues long. Here the CDR3 reads CASSVGARQFF. Written as DNA, the CDR3 is TGTGCCAGCAGCGTGGGGGCGAGGCAGTTCTTC.

The V gene is TRBV28, the J gene TRBJ2-5; 15 bases are shared with TRBD2. After removal of 6 bases from V and 7 bases from J, the junction contained 15 bases not matched to a gene. CDR3 length: 18 amino acids. Germline-derived CDR1 and CDR2 are MDHEN and SYDVKM. CDR3 sequence (DNA): TGTGCCAGCAGCCGAGGACTAGCGGGAGGGAGGGATAGAGGGACCCAGTACTTC. This sequence encodes CASSRGLAGGRDRGTQYF.